This T cell receptor beta chain was found in a study of cytotoxic CD8 clonotypes in ibrutinib-treated CLL. On the study more broadly: The taking of response samples occurred after a median around 11 months of treatment, with a range of 6 to 36.

With cryopreserved PBMCs as the source, roughly 1.8 micrograms of genomic DNA went to TCR beta libraries. This clone has only a few counts. Its matching antigen is unknown. Study-level findings and limits: There were differences in sampling times between sustained-remission and progressing patients.

Germline CDR1 is SGHKS and CDR2 is YYEKEE (reference sequence). Trimming pared 4 bases from V and 6 bases from J, leaving 13 bases between. CDR3 size: 14 residues. Data came from immunoSEQ multiplex PCR; TCRdb stores just in-frame clones and leaves some out. The sample lists fewer than 45,000 clones, approximately 70% seen once, with roughly a tenth in the top ten. The TCR was taken from a human donor with chronic lymphocytic leukemia. Specimen: PBMCs, collected at disease progression, from a patient treated with ibrutinib. The chain joins TRBV5-5 to TRBJ2-2; D remains unclear. For the CDR3, the DNA is TGTGCCAGCAGCCCGCCCCAAGGCCCCGGGGAGCTGTTTTTT. Protein product: CASSPPQGPGELFF.